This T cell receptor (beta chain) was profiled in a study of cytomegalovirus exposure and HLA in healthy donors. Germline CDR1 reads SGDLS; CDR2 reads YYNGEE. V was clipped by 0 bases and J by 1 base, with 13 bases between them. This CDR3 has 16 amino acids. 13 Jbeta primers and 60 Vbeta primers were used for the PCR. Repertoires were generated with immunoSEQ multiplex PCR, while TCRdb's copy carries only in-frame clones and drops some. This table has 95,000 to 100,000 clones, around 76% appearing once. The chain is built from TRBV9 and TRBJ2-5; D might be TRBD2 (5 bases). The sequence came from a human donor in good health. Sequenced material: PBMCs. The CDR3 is CASSVGRIWVQETQYF. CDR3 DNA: TGTGCCAGCAGCGTAGGGAGGATCTGGGTCCAAGAGACCCAGTACTTC.